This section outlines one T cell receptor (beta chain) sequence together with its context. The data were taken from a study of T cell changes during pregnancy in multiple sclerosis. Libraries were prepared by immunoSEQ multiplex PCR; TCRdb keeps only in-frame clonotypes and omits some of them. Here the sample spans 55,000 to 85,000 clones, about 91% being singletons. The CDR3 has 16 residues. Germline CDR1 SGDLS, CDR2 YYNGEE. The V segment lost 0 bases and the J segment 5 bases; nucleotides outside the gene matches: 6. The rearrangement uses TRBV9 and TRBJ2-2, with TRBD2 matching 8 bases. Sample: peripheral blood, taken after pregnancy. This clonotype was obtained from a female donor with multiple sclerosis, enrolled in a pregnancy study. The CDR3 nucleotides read TGTGCCAGCAGCGTAGGTACTAGCGGTATGACCGGGGAGCTGTTTTTT. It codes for CASSVGTSGMTGELFF.